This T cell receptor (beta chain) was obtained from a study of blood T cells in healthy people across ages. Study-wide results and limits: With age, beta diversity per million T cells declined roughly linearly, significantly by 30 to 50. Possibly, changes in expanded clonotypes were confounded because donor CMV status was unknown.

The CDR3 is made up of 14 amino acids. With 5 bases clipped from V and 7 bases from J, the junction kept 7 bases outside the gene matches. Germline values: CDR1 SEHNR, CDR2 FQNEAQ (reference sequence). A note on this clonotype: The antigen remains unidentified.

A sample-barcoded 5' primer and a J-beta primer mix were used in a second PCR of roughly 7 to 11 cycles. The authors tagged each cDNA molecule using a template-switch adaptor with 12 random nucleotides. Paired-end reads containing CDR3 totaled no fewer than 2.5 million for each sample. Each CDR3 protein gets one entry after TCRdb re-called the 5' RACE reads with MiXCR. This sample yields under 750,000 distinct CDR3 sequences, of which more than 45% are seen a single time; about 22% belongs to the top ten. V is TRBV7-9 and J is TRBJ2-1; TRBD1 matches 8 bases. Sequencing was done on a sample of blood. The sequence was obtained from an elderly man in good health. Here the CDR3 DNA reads TGTGCCAGCAGCACCCCACAGGGGGGTAATGAGCAGTTCTTC. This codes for CASSTPQGGNEQFF.